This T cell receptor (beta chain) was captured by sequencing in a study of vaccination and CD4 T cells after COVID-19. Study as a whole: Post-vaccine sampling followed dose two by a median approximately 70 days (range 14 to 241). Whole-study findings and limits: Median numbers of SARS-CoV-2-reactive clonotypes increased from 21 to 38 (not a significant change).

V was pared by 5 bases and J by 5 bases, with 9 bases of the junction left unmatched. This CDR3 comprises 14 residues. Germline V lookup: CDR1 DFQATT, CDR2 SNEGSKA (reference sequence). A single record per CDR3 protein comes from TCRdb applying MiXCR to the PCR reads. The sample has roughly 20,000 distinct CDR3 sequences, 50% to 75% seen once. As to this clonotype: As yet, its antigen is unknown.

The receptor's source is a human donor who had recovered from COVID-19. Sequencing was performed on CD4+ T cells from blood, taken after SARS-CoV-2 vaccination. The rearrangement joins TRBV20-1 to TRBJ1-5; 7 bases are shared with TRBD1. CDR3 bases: TGCAGTGCTTCTCCGGGACAGCCTTATCAGCCCCAGCATTTT. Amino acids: CSASPGQPYQPQHF.